These 30 T cell receptor beta chains came from one sample sequenced in a study of T cells after yellow fever vaccination. TCRdb used MiXCR to reprocess the 5' RACE reads, holding one entry per CDR3 protein. The sample lists 500,000 to 700,000 distinct CDR3 sequences, 15% to 20% seen once, with roughly an eighth in the top ten. This specimen consisted of PBMCs, obtained 15 days after the yellow fever booster vaccination. The receptors were sampled from a man younger than 45 who received the YFV17D yellow fever vaccine.

This clonotype has just a few counts. V usage is TRBV5-1 and J usage is TRBJ2-3, with TRBD2 matching 9 bases. Germline V lookup: CDR1 SGHRS, CDR2 YFSETQ. Trimming cost V 4 bases and J 4 bases; bases outside gene matches: 13. The CDR3 totals 17 residues. CDR3 in DNA: TGCGCCAGCAGCGTCTTTAGCGGGGGCCCCCCCCCAGATACGCAGTATTTT. Translated: CASSVFSGGPPPDTQYF.

This chain joins TRBV29-1 and TRBJ2-7, with 10 bases fitting TRBD1. The CDR3 runs to 14 residues. The V gene end was trimmed by 4 bases and the J gene end by 4 bases; junction bases not matched to a gene: 7. Germline-derived CDR1 and CDR2 are SQVTM and ANQGSEA. CDR3 DNA sequence: TGCAGCGTTGTGGGGAGGGACAGGGGTTACGAGCAGTACTTC. Translation: CSVVGRDRGYEQYF.

This clonotype was detected a few times. V and J are TRBV20-1 and TRBJ2-1; tentatively, D is TRBD2 (6 bases). V was pared by 3 bases and J by 5 bases, with 11 bases between. The germline gives CDR1 DFQATT, CDR2 SNEGSKA (reference sequence). This CDR3 has 13 residues. This chain's CDR3 is CSASRDFNNEQFF. Written as DNA, the CDR3 is TGCAGTGCTAGCCGGGACTTCAACAATGAGCAGTTCTTC.

The chain recombines TRBV20-1 with TRBJ2-1; TRBD2 agrees at 8 bases. CDR1 is DFQATT, CDR2 SNEGSKA, per germline (reference sequence). The CDR3 consists of 14 residues. With V trimmed by 1 base and J by 10 bases, 9 bases remained unmatched. The CDR3 protein is CSARGLAGHREQFF. DNA for the CDR3: TGCAGTGCTAGAGGCCTAGCGGGCCACAGAGAGCAGTTCTTC.

This clonotype was picked up a small number of times. The chain uses TRBV18 and TRBJ2-3, with 9 nucleotides matching TRBD1. CDR1 is KGHSH and CDR2 is LQKENI in the germline V gene. The CDR3 spans 15 residues. J was trimmed by 2 bases and V by 6 bases; bases with no gene match: 6. CDR3 region: CASSSGTGYTDTQYF. The CDR3 region has the DNA TGTGCCAGCTCTTCCGGGACAGGGTACACAGATACGCAGTATTTT.

In this sample, this clonotype turned up a few times. Written as DNA, the CDR3 is TGCAGTGCTGGAGGGGACAGCACCAATGAGCAGTTCTTC. Amino acids: CSAGGDSTNEQFF. The chain joins TRBV20-1 to TRBJ2-1; a possible D gene is TRBD1 (7 bases). This CDR3 has 13 amino acids. The V end lost 5 bases, the J end lost 6 bases, and 14 bases lay between the germline ends. Germline-derived CDR1 and CDR2 are DFQATT and SNEGSKA (reference sequence).

There are a few counts of this clonotype. This chain connects TRBV29-1 to TRBJ2-7; the D gene is possibly TRBD2 (5 bases). CDR1 is SQVTM and CDR2 is ANQGSEA in the germline V gene. Trimming shortened V by 4 bases and J by 5 bases, and 18 bases separated the two germline ends. This CDR3 has 14 residues. This CDR3 is CSVAFLGLADEQYF. In DNA, the CDR3 is TGCAGCGTTGCGTTTTTAGGCCTAGCCGACGAGCAGTACTTC.

The chain is built from TRBV3-1 and TRBJ2-7, with 11 bases that match TRBD2. The CDR3 loop spans 18 amino acids. Per germline, CDR1 LGHDT and CDR2 YNNKEL (reference sequence). V lost 0 bases, J lost 1 base, and 8 bases stayed unmatched. The CDR3 DNA reads TGTGCCAGCAGCCAAGAGGAGCTAGCGGGAGGACTTTCCTACGAGCAGTACTTC. Residues: CASSQEELAGGLSYEQYF.

This clonotype was seen a few times. The chain uses TRBV29-1 and TRBJ2-1; D may be TRBD1 (6 bases). The V and J ends lost 8 bases and 5 bases respectively, with 16 bases between them. CDR3 size: 13 residues. Looked up from germline, CDR1 is SQVTM and CDR2 is ANQGSEA. The CDR3: CSTRRDTHNEQFF. The DNA of the CDR3 is TGCAGCACCCGTAGGGACACCCACAATGAGCAGTTCTTC.

The rearrangement links TRBV24-1 to TRBJ1-5; 9 nucleotides agree with TRBD1. Trimming removed 3 bases from V and 2 bases from J; junction bases left unmatched: 4. Germline-derived CDR1 and CDR2 are KGHDR and SFDVKD. The CDR3 runs 16 residues. CDR3 DNA sequence: TGTGCCACCAGTGATCCGGGACAGGGTGGCAATCAGCCCCAGCATTTT. As protein: CATSDPGQGGNQPQHF.

There are many counts of this clonotype. J is TRBJ2-7 and V is TRBV7-9; 10 bases align to TRBD2. Germline CDR1 SEHNR, CDR2 FQNEAQ (reference sequence). With V trimmed by 5 bases and J by 3 bases, 4 bases remained unmatched. The CDR3 is 14 residues long. The CDR3 here is CASSASGGDYEQYF. The DNA for the CDR3 is TGTGCCAGCAGCGCTAGCGGGGGAGACTACGAGCAGTACTTC. Full variable domain (rest looked up from reference TRBV7-9 and TRBJ2-7): DTGVSQNPRHKITKRGQNVTFRCDPISEHNRLYWYRQTLGQGPEFLTYFQNEAQLEKSRLLSDRFSAERPKGSFSTLEIQRTEQGDSAMYLCASSASGGDYEQYFGPGTRLTVT.

The chain uses TRBV18 and TRBJ1-5; no reliable D call. Germline V gene lookup returns CDR1 KGHSH and CDR2 LQKENI. V lost 3 bases and J lost 0, with 9 bases in between. The CDR3 spans 15 residues. CDR3 residues: CASSPSHYSNQPQHF. The CDR3 nucleotides are TGTGCCAGCTCACCGTCCCACTATAGCAATCAGCCCCAGCATTTT.

This clonotype was recorded a few times. The V call is TRBV5-1, the J call TRBJ2-3; D is possibly TRBD2 (6 bases). The CDR3 runs to 17 residues. Trimming removed 0 bases at V and 0 bases at J, with 14 bases between. The V gene's germline CDR1 is SGHRS and CDR2 YFSETQ. The CDR3 sequence is CASSLGSGAGSTDTQYF. For the CDR3, the DNA is TGCGCCAGCAGCTTGGGGTCGGGAGCGGGCAGCACAGATACGCAGTATTTT.

V is TRBV14 and J is TRBJ2-1; 10 positions agree with TRBD2. Losses at the gene ends were 4 bases for V and 5 bases for J; bases not matched to a gene: 14. CDR1 is SGHDN, CDR2 FVKESK, per germline. The CDR3 has 18 residues. The CDR3 DNA sequence: TGTGCCAGCAGCCCCCGGACTCCCGGGACTAGCGTTAACAATGAGCAGTTCTTC. It codes for CASSPRTPGTSVNNEQFF.

The chain joins TRBV29-1 to TRBJ2-3; 7 positions match TRBD2. Germline V CDR1 and CDR2: SQVTM, ANQGSEA. CDR3 length equals 13 residues. After removal of 6 bases from V and 2 bases from J, the junction contained 5 bases not matched to a gene. Here the CDR3 reads CSVPTSVTDTQYF. The CDR3, as DNA: TGCAGCGTACCCACTAGCGTCACAGATACGCAGTATTTT.

The chain couples TRBV7-2 to TRBJ2-1; D might be TRBD2 (5 bases). The V and J ends lost 1 base and 9 bases respectively, with 10 bases between them. This CDR3 is 13 amino acids long. The germline V gene encodes CDR1 SGHTA and CDR2 FQGNSA. In nucleotides, the CDR3 is TGTGCCAGCAGCTTAGACGGGGTAGGTGAGCAGTTCTTC. It encodes CASSLDGVGEQFF.

The CDR3 DNA reads as TGTGCCAGCAGCCCCCCGGTCGTGCGGGATACGCAGTATTTT. It specifies CASSPPVVRDTQYF. This chain uses TRBV9 with TRBJ2-3; no firm D call. Trimming shortened V by 4 bases and J by 6 bases, and 15 bases separated the two germline ends. Germline CDR1 and CDR2: SGDLS and YYNGEE. The CDR3 is 14 residues long.

This clonotype was detected only a few times. This chain joins TRBV20-1 and TRBJ2-2, with D perhaps matching TRBD2 (5 bases). This CDR3 contains 13 residues. The germline V gene encodes CDR1 DFQATT and CDR2 SNEGSKA (reference sequence). Deletions cut 7 bases from V and 1 base from J, with 10 bases between. The CDR3 DNA reads TGCAGTGGCCTGAGGGAGAACACCGGGGAGCTGTTTTTT. Translating gives CSGLRENTGELFF.

V and J are TRBV28 and TRBJ2-7; tentative D call: TRBD2 (7 bases). This CDR3 is built from 15 residues. Trimming stripped 5 bases from V and 9 bases from J, with 23 bases between. Germline V gives CDR1 MDHEN, CDR2 SYDVKM. This CDR3 is CASSGGGQRGGVQYF. In nucleotides, the CDR3 is TGTGCCAGCAGTGGGGGGGGCCAGCGGGGAGGAGTGCAGTACTTC.

The chain combines TRBV18 with TRBJ2-5; D unclear. V gave up 3 bases and J gave up 8 bases, with 10 bases separating them. The germline V gene encodes CDR1 KGHSH and CDR2 LQKENI. The CDR3 is 12 amino acids. This chain's CDR3 is CASSPPIGTQYF. The CDR3, as DNA: TGTGCCAGCTCACCTCCTATAGGAACCCAGTACTTC.

In its sample, this clonotype was seen a few times. The chain carries TRBV21-1 and TRBJ2-2; TRBD2, as called in the table, went unchecked against the DNA. TRBV21-1 is a recognized pseudogene. This CDR3 is built from 14 residues. The CDR3 here is CASTRGGDTGELFF. CDR3 DNA sequence: TGTGCCAGCACCCGAGGAGGGGACACCGGGGAGCTGTTTTTT.

The chain links TRBV20-1 to TRBJ2-3; 9 nucleotides line up with TRBD2. The germline gives CDR1 DFQATT, CDR2 SNEGSKA (reference sequence). The CDR3 is made up of 17 amino acids. Trimming cost V 0 bases and J 2 bases; bases outside gene matches: 9. CDR3 residues: CSARDPRLAAITDTQYF. CDR3 nucleotide sequence: TGCAGTGCTAGAGATCCCCGACTAGCGGCAATCACAGATACGCAGTATTTT.

This chain joins TRBV5-1 and TRBJ2-3; 9 bases map to TRBD1. From germline, CDR1 is SGHRS and CDR2 YFSETQ. After removal of 4 bases from V and 4 bases from J, the junction contained 4 bases not matched to a gene. The length of the CDR3 is 14 residues. The chain's CDR3 is CASSTGQGPDTQYF. The CDR3 DNA reads as TGCGCCAGCAGCACGGGACAGGGACCAGATACGCAGTATTTT.

The gene calls are TRBV5-4 and TRBJ2-2; no firm D call. Germline values: CDR1 SGHNT, CDR2 YYREEE (reference sequence). The CDR3 is made up of 14 amino acids. V was clipped by 0 bases and J by 5 bases, with 8 bases between them. CDR3 coding DNA: TGTGCCAGCAGCTTGGGGACCTATACCGGGGAGCTGTTTTTT. Translating it yields CASSLGTYTGELFF. Based on the CDR3 plus reference TRBV5-4 and TRBJ2-2, the full variable domain is ETGVTQSPTHLIKTRGQQVTLRCSSQSGHNTVSWYQQALGQGPQFIFQYYREEENGRGNFPPRFSGLQFPNYSSELNVNALELDDSALYLCASSLGTYTGELFFGEGSRLTVL.

The chain uses TRBV5-1 and TRBJ2-5, with a tentative D call TRBD2 (6 bases). The V gene lost 2 bases and the J gene lost 4 bases, with 15 bases spanning the gap. The CDR3 contains 15 residues. The germline gives CDR1 SGHRS, CDR2 YFSETQ. The CDR3 DNA sequence: TGCGCCAGCAGCTTAGCTGCGACTAGGGGAGAGACCCAGTACTTC. Its protein product is CASSLAATRGETQYF.

This clonotype appeared once. The chain has TRBV7-2 and TRBJ2-5; a weak D match, TRBD2 (5 bases). The CDR3 spans 15 residues. Per germline, CDR1 SGHTA and CDR2 FQGNSA. V lost 2 bases, J lost 4 bases, and 14 bases lay in between. CDR3 coding DNA: TGTGCCAGCAGCTTATTCCCCTCCGCGGGAGAGACCCAGTACTTC. This codes for CASSLFPSAGETQYF.

This clonotype was recorded a few times. The genes are TRBV20-1 and TRBJ2-2; 7 bases align to TRBD1. The CDR3 extends over 12 amino acids. The trim removed 6 bases at V and 4 bases at J, leaving 2 bases unmatched. Germline values: CDR1 DFQATT, CDR2 SNEGSKA (reference sequence). The CDR3 region is CSATGVTGELFF. CDR3 nucleotides: TGCAGTGCCACAGGGGTCACCGGGGAGCTGTTTTTT.

In this sample, this clonotype turned up a few times. The chain couples TRBV6-5 to TRBJ2-3; no definite D call. The CDR3 loop spans 15 amino acids. Trimming shortened V by 2 bases and J by 5 bases, and 14 bases separated the two germline ends. Germline loops: CDR1 MNHEY, CDR2 SVGAGI. DNA for the CDR3: TGTGCCAGCAGTTACCGGCCCGAGTGGGTAGATACGCAGTATTTT. Encoded protein: CASSYRPEWVDTQYF.

This clonotype came up a few times. The V call is TRBV29-1, the J call TRBJ1-4, with a tentative D call TRBD1 (5 bases). V was trimmed by 6 bases and J by 8 bases, leaving 16 bases between them. This CDR3 comprises 13 residues. CDR1 and CDR2 (germline): SQVTM, ANQGSEA. In DNA form, the CDR3 reads TGCAGCGTAGAGGGAGGGACTCGAGAAAAACTGTTTTTT. Protein sequence: CSVEGGTREKLFF.

The chain employs TRBV7-2 and TRBJ2-1, with a tentative D call TRBD2 (5 bases). The CDR3 length is 14 residues. Trimming took off 0 bases at V and 6 bases at J, with 9 bases between the two ends. The germline V gene has CDR1 SGHTA and CDR2 FQGNSA. For the CDR3, the DNA is TGTGCCAGCAGCTTAGCGCGTCTAGCCAATGAGCAGTTCTTC. Protein sequence: CASSLARLANEQFF.